Listed below are T cell receptor beta chains from one sample, sequenced in a study of CD8+ T cells in alopecia areata. Using immunoSEQ multiplex PCR, the repertoire was profiled, and TCRdb retains in-frame clones only, with some absent. This sample yields approximately 13,000 clones, of which roughly 61% are seen a single time; 3.5% to 4% belongs to the top ten. The sequencing sample was made of CD4+ Tregs sorted from blood. These receptor sequences come from a human donor with alopecia areata. Both conserved end residues are part of each CDR3. Size tells how often a clone was seen (once, few, many) or the class of an expanded clone, and some rows leave it out.

clone size,J gene,V gene,CDR3 protein
.,TRBJ2-3,TRBV27,CASSATPRVSGRTDTQYF
medium-sized,TRBJ1-1,TRBV28,CASRQTWNTEAFF
medium-sized,TRBJ2-1,TRBV6-1,CASSEVPLPSGGYNEQFF
few,TRBJ2-2,TRBV5-1,CASSFVDTGELFF
.,.,TRBV15,CATSRSPDGLVHEQYF
.,TRBJ2-7,TRBV10-3,CAISEPGKGARTYEQYF
.,TRBJ1-2,TRBV5-1,CASSLTGVYGYTF
.,TRBJ1-2,TRBV7-8,CASSQGTNGYTF
.,TRBJ1-1,TRBV28,CASSLNGAFF
.,TRBJ2-1,TRBV23-1,CATQGSSSYNEQFF
few,TRBJ1-5,TRBV28,CASGLGFGSQPQHF
few,TRBJ2-1,TRBV27,CASMPWAGSTGAYNEQFF
few,TRBJ2-1,TRBV28,CASSTPGLTAFF
.,TRBJ2-2,TRBV5-6,CASSLRGLAEISGELFF
.,TRBJ1-3,TRBV7-2,CASSFSFFGNTIYF
.,TRBJ2-3,TRBV29-1,CSVEKVETTDTQYF
.,TRBJ1-1,TRBV5-1,CASSLSGGNTEAFF
.,TRBJ1-5,TRBV19,CASSFPNQPQHF
.,TRBJ2-7,TRBV27,CASTYSGRAVYEQYF
.,TRBJ2-7,TRBV5-6,CASSPGIGTAYEQYF
.,TRBJ2-5,TRBV2,CASRQDQETQYF
few,TRBJ1-1,TRBV4-2,CASSQGDRVTEAFF
.,TRBJ1-2,TRBV4-1,CASSQDKGRVATGKWYGYTF
.,TRBJ2-7,TRBV5-1,CASSLQGEQYF
.,TRBJ2-6,TRBV9,CASSTRAGSGANVLTF
.,TRBJ2-1,TRBV25-1,CASSEAGQGYNEQFF
few,TRBJ2-3,TRBV28,CASASPAGGSTDTQYF
few,TRBJ2-1,TRBV5-1,CASSTGLAGVDEQFF
.,TRBJ2-1,TRBV18,CASSQSKDNEQFF
.,TRBJ2-1,TRBV6-4,CASSDSWDRNNEQFF
.,TRBJ2-5,TRBV5-1,CASSVSGETQYF
few,TRBJ2-2,TRBV9,CASSVAASGNTGELFF
.,TRBJ2-5,TRBV27,CASSPGQIQETQYF
.,TRBJ1-5,TRBV9,CASSEGPSNQPQHF
.,TRBJ2-1,TRBV5-1,CASSLTGYNEQFF
.,TRBJ1-2,TRBV5-4,CASSLVLTVNYGYTF
.,TRBJ1-4,TRBV6-1,CASTRTGPNEKLFF
.,.,TRBV6-5,CASSFAGRGYEQYF
.,TRBJ2-7,TRBV9,CASSASGFAYEQYF
.,.,TRBV29-1,CSVDGGKTLGEQYF
.,TRBJ1-1,TRBV29-1,CSVETRGDYTEAFF
.,TRBJ2-1,TRBV5-1,CASSLGQGAPNEQFF